This T cell receptor beta chain was profiled in a study of shared clonotypes between healthy human individuals. Study-wide findings and caveats: Sampling used blood alone; tissue repertoires probably differ. Though the depth was large, rarefaction showed that sorted-subset sequencing was incomplete. Non-shared clonotypes had lower generation probabilities than clonotypes shared by all four sorted-subset donors.

Adult Caucasians living in Nashville, Tennessee made up all of the donors. Only in-frame clones appear in the TCRdb table, and some are missing; sequencing was by immunoSEQ multiplex PCR. The sample includes under 200,000 clones, approximately 95% of them seen just once. This CDR3 is 14 amino acids long. Looked up from germline, CDR1 is MGHDK and CDR2 is SYGVNS. J lost 3 bases, V lost 1 base, and 1 base had no gene match. Comment on this clone: The antigen is undetermined.

This TCR was sampled from a woman in her 30s in good health. The rearrangement links TRBV25-1 to TRBJ2-7; 9 nucleotides match TRBD2. Specimen: naive CD4+ T cells sorted from blood. Subset specified: CD45RA+ positively selected. The CDR3 nucleotides read TGTGCCAGCAGTGAATCTAGCGGGGTCTACGAGCAGTACTTC. Protein: CASSESSGVYEQYF.